Listed here are 9 T cell receptor beta chains from one sample, sequenced in a study of a mutant IDH1 vaccine in newly diagnosed glioma. Assay: immunoSEQ multiplex PCR; the TCRdb copy retains only in-frame clones and omits some. The data show over 45,000 clones, with roughly 92% seen just once and around 2% held by the top ten. These receptors are not linked to any known antigen. As to time point: week 35, safety follow-up. The vaccine gave 300 ug of a 20-mer mutant IDH1 peptide subcutaneously per dose. Sample: PBMCs, taken from a glioma patient whose treatment included an IDH1 peptide vaccine. The receptors shown here come from a man aged 45-65 years with glioma.

The rearrangement uses TRBV28 and TRBJ2-7, with 9 bases matching TRBD1. Trimming cost V 1 base and J 3 bases; bases outside gene matches: 4. The CDR3 is made up of 15 amino acids. Germline V gene data show CDR1 as MDHEN and CDR2 as SYDVKM. As DNA, the CDR3 is TGTGCCAGCAGTTTATCGGACAGGGGCGGCTACGAGCAGTACTTC. This codes for CASSLSDRGGYEQYF.

The chain joins TRBV6-5 to TRBJ1-5; TRBD1 might be the D (6 bases). V lost 2 bases and J 11 bases, leaving 13 bases between the germline ends. Germline-derived CDR1 and CDR2 are MNHEY and SVGAGI. The CDR3 is made up of 13 amino acids. The CDR3 nucleotides are TGTGCCAGCAGTTACGAGGGGGGGGAAGCCCAGCATTTT. Translated, it gives CASSYEGGEAQHF.

The chain is built from TRBV18 and TRBJ2-2; D perhaps matches TRBD1 (6 bases). CDR1 and CDR2 from the germline V gene are KGHSH and LQKENI. Trimming took off 2 bases at V and 1 base at J, with 11 bases between the two ends. This CDR3 spans 16 amino acids. The CDR3 DNA sequence: TGTGCCAGCTCACCAACGGCGACAGGGAACACCGGGGAGCTGTTTTTT. Protein sequence: CASSPTATGNTGELFF.

The chain combines TRBV6-1 with TRBJ2-1; 10 bases match TRBD2. Trimming took 3 bases from V and 7 from J; bases not matched to a gene: 12. The CDR3 extends over 17 amino acids. Germline assignment: CDR1 MNHNS and CDR2 SASEGT. This CDR3 reads CASSDPIAGGVRNEQFF. DNA for the CDR3: TGTGCCAGCAGTGACCCTATAGCGGGGGGCGTTCGGAATGAGCAGTTCTTC.

CDR3 residues: CASSESQGVRDGYTF. The DNA for the CDR3 is TGTGCCAGCAGTGAATCTCAGGGGGTTCGAGATGGCTACACCTTC. V usage is TRBV2 and J usage is TRBJ1-2, with 7 bases fitting TRBD1. The germline V gene has CDR1 SNHLY and CDR2 FYNNEI. This CDR3 is 15 amino acids long. The V gene end was trimmed by 2 bases and the J gene end by 6 bases; junction bases not matched to a gene: 9.

This chain joins TRBV27 and TRBJ2-2, with TRBD1 matching over 10 bases. This CDR3 is 16 amino acids long. Germline V CDR1 and CDR2: MNHEY, SMNVEV (reference sequence). The junction had 9 bases not matched to a gene; V was cut back by 6 bases and J by 5 bases. The CDR3 region is CASRATGQGRTGELFF. CDR3 nucleotides: TGTGCCAGCAGGGCCACGGGACAGGGGAGAACCGGGGAGCTGTTTTTT.

This clone was counted a single time. J is TRBJ1-2 and V is TRBV28; 7 nucleotides agree with TRBD1. CDR1 is MDHEN and CDR2 is SYDVKM in the germline V gene. The CDR3 is 13 residues long. Germline trimming cut 10 bases from V and 8 bases from J; bases unmatched to any gene: 13. CDR3 sequence reads: CATTLDRLGGYTF. CDR3 sequence (DNA): TGTGCCACCACCTTGGACAGGTTGGGAGGCTACACCTTC.

The chain joins TRBV13 to TRBJ2-7, with 8 bases fitting TRBD2. V lost 5 bases to trimming and J lost 3 bases; unmatched junction nucleotides: 3. Germline V gene sequence: CDR1 PRHDT, CDR2 FYEKMQ (reference sequence). This CDR3 region has 13 residues. The CDR3 DNA follows: TGTGCCAGCAGCCCCGGGGGGGGCTACGAGCAGTACTTC. It is translated as CASSPGGGYEQYF.

V gene TRBV4-1 combines with J gene TRBJ2-2; 12 nucleotides align to TRBD1. The germline CDR1 and CDR2 sequences are MGHRA and YSYEKL. The junction had 5 bases not matched to a gene; V was cut back by 1 base and J by 5 bases. This CDR3 spans 17 amino acids. This chain's CDR3 is CASSQAGQGARTGELFF. DNA of the CDR3: TGCGCCAGCAGCCAAGCGGGACAGGGGGCGCGAACCGGGGAGCTGTTTTTT.